The next 10 T cell receptor beta chains were all read from a single sample in a study of blood T cell repertoires in COVID-19. The protocol was immunoSEQ multiplex PCR, while the TCRdb copy is restricted to in-frame clones and leaves out a portion. The table includes 70,000 to 85,000 clones, roughly nine tenths detected once. The material sequenced was peripheral blood. All receptors come from a woman in her sixties with acute or convalescent COVID-19.

This chain connects TRBV4-3 to TRBJ1-1; 9 nucleotides line up with TRBD1. With V trimmed by 0 bases and J by 3 bases, 8 bases remained unmatched. This CDR3 spans 17 amino acids. CDR1 is LGHNA, CDR2 YSLEER, per germline. The CDR3 region is CASSQEAPGQGYTEAFF. The CDR3 DNA reads TGCGCCAGCAGCCAAGAAGCTCCGGGACAGGGTTACACTGAAGCTTTCTTT.

The chain is built from TRBV7-2 and TRBJ2-7; D not resolved. This CDR3 region has 12 residues. Trimming left V 5 bases short and J 3 bases short, with 8 bases between. Germline CDR1 and CDR2: SGHTA and FQGNSA. This CDR3 reads CASSPNGYEQYF. CDR3 DNA: TGTGCCAGCAGCCCTAACGGCTACGAGCAGTACTTC.

This sequence joins TRBV29-1 and TRBJ1-6; D may be TRBD1 (5 bases). CDR3 length equals 15 residues. V lost 6 bases and J lost 8, with 20 bases in between. The V gene's germline CDR1 is SQVTM and CDR2 ANQGSEA. The CDR3 nucleotides are TGCAGCGTCCCAACCGGTGTACAGGCGGATTCACCCCTCCACTTT. Encoded protein: CSVPTGVQADSPLHF.

The chain links TRBV6-5 to TRBJ1-1, with D perhaps TRBD1 (5 bases). Germline CDR1 reads MNHEY; CDR2 reads SVGAGI. Trimming removed 5 bases from V and 0 bases from J, with 10 bases in between. This CDR3 has 14 amino acids. The CDR3 DNA is TGTGCCAGCAGTCCGACAGATTTGAACACTGAAGCTTTCTTT. Its protein product is CASSPTDLNTEAFF.

The chain joins TRBV19 to TRBJ1-4, with TRBD1 matching 11 bases. Trimming cost V 3 bases and J 7 bases; bases outside gene matches: 1. The CDR3 has 14 residues. Germline loops: CDR1 LNHDA, CDR2 SQIVND (reference sequence). The CDR3 loop is CASSMDRGREKLFF. CDR3 DNA: TGTGCCAGTAGTATGGACAGGGGGCGTGAAAAACTGTTTTTT.

This clone was seen only a few times. The chain combines TRBV19 with TRBJ1-2, with 8 nucleotides matching TRBD1. This CDR3 has 16 amino acids. From germline, CDR1 is LNHDA and CDR2 SQIVND (reference sequence). V was pared by 6 bases and J by 1 base, with 10 bases of the junction left unmatched. The CDR3 sequence is CASSRTGSGFNYGYTF. The CDR3 region has the DNA TGTGCCAGTAGCCGGACAGGGAGCGGGTTTAACTATGGCTACACCTTC.

This clone has more than one count but fewer than ten. The J gene is TRBJ2-7, the V gene TRBV19; perhaps TRBD1 as D (6 bases). Germline V CDR1 and CDR2: LNHDA, SQIVND (reference sequence). Trimming removed 0 bases at V and 2 bases at J, with 14 bases between. The CDR3 is made up of 16 amino acids. The chain's CDR3 is CASSIDGQGMTYEQYF. DNA of the CDR3: TGTGCCAGTAGTATAGATGGCCAGGGGATGACCTACGAGCAGTACTTC.

The V call is TRBV11-2, the J call TRBJ1-5; TRBD1 aligns across 8 bases. Germline lookup yields CDR1 SGHAT and CDR2 FQNNGV. V was pared by 1 base and J by 2 bases, with 13 bases of the junction left unmatched. CDR3 size: 19 residues. This chain's CDR3 is CASSLVGYMRQGCNQPQHF. CDR3 sequence (DNA): TGTGCCAGCAGCTTAGTCGGCTACATGCGACAGGGGTGCAATCAGCCCCAGCATTTT.

The chain links TRBV18 to TRBJ1-3, with D hard to call. V was shortened by 3 bases and J by 0 bases, with 9 bases between the two germline ends. This CDR3 comprises 15 residues. Looked up from germline, CDR1 is KGHSH and CDR2 is LQKENI. The CDR3: CASSPAIDSGNTIYF. CDR3 nucleotides: TGTGCCAGCTCACCGGCCATCGACTCTGGAAACACCATATATTTT.

This clone occurred a few times. The J gene is TRBJ2-3, the V gene TRBV11-3, with a tentative D call TRBD2 (7 bases). V was cut by 6 bases and J by 2 bases, with 21 bases left in between. CDR1 and CDR2 (germline): SGHNT, YENEEA. The CDR3 is 17 residues long. CDR3 DNA: TGTGCCAGCAGTCAGGGGTCGACTAGCCAACTCACAGATACGCAGTATTTT. Protein product: CASSQGSTSQLTDTQYF. Looking up the rest from reference TRBV11-3 and TRBJ2-3 gives the full variable domain: EAGVVQSPRYKIIEKKQPVAFWCNPISGHNTLYWYLQNLGQGPELLIRYENEEAVDDSQLPKDRFSAERLKGVDSTLKIQPAELGDSAVYLCASSQGSTSQLTDTQYFGPGTRLTVL.